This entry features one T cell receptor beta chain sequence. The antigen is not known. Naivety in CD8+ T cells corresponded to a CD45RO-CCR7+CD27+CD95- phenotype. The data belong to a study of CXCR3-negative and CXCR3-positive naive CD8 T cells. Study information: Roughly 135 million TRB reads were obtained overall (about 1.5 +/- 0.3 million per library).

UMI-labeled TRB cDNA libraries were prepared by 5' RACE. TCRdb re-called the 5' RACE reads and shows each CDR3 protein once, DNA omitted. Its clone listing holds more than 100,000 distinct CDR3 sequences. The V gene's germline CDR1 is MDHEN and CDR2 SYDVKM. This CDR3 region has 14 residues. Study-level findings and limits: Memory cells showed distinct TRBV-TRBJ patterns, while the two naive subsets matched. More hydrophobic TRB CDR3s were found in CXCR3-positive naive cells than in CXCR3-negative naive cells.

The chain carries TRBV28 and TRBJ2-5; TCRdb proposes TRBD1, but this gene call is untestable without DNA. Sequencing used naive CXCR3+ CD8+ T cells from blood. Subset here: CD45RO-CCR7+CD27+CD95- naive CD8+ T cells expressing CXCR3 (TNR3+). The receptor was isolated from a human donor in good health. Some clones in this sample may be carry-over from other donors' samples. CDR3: CASSGQGVQETQYF. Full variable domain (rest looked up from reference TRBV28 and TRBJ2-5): DVKVTQSSRYLVKRTGEKVFLECVQDMDHENMFWYRQDPGLGLRLIYFSYDVKMKEKGDIPEGYSVSREKKERFSLILESASTNQTSMYLCASSGQGVQETQYFGPGTRLLVL.